The following is a TCR beta chain sequence with its context. The data belong to a study of T cell changes during pregnancy in multiple sclerosis. The data were produced by immunoSEQ multiplex PCR, yet TCRdb's version contains in-frame clones alone and is incomplete. The sample carries about 92,000 clones, about 92% recorded once. V was cut by 4 bases and J by 2 bases, with 11 bases left in between. Per the germline V gene, CDR1 is SGHVS and CDR2 is FQNEAQ. The CDR3 has 14 residues. V and J are TRBV7-8 and TRBJ2-5, with a weak D call TRBD1 (6 bases). The sample here was peripheral blood, taken in the first trimester of pregnancy. This clonotype was sampled from a female donor with multiple sclerosis, enrolled in a pregnancy study. CDR3 in DNA: TGTGCCAGCAGCTCAGGACAGCGTCAAGAGACCCAGTACTTC. Translating gives CASSSGQRQETQYF.